The next 20 T cell receptor beta chains were all read from a single sample in a study of cytomegalovirus exposure and HLA in healthy donors. The primer mix had 60 Vbeta and 13 Jbeta primers. Sequencing used immunoSEQ multiplex PCR; TCRdb keeps in-frame clones, though not all of them. The table has 95,000 to 150,000 clones, about 76% seen once; the top ten hold around 30%. The sample was PBMCs. All receptors derive from a man between 60 and 70 years old in good health and CMV-seropositive.

The rearrangement uses TRBV7-3 and TRBJ2-2; maybe TRBD2 (6 bases). Trimming shortened V by 5 bases and J by 4 bases, and 11 bases separated the two germline ends. There are 14 residues in the CDR3. The germline V gene encodes CDR1 SGHTA and CDR2 FQGTGA. The CDR3 sequence is CASSLYGGTGELFF. CDR3 DNA sequence: TGTGCCAGCAGCCTTTACGGGGGCACCGGGGAGCTGTTTTTT.

The chain carries TRBV5-1 and TRBJ2-7; 7 bases map to TRBD1. The CDR3 is 15 residues long. Trimming removed 0 bases from V and 2 bases from J; junction bases left unmatched: 5. CDR1 SGHRS and CDR2 YFSETQ come from the germline V gene. This CDR3 reads CASSLAGGKAYEQYF. The CDR3 DNA is TGCGCCAGCAGCTTGGCAGGGGGTAAAGCCTACGAGCAGTACTTC.

The chain carries TRBV25-1 and TRBJ2-5; a weak D match, TRBD2 (7 bases). This CDR3 has 13 amino acids. Germline V lookup: CDR1 MGHDK, CDR2 SYGVNS. V shed 7 bases and J shed 5 bases, with 14 bases lying between them. The CDR3 protein is CASTAGAGETQYF. The DNA of the CDR3 is TGTGCCAGCACCGCGGGGGCCGGGGAGACCCAGTACTTC.

This clone has ten or more counts. The V call is TRBV5-4, the J call TRBJ1-4, with D tentatively TRBD1 (5 bases). This CDR3 region has 15 residues. The V gene lost 0 bases and the J gene lost 7 bases, with 13 bases spanning the gap. Germline lookup yields CDR1 SGHNT and CDR2 YYREEE (reference sequence). CDR3 coding DNA: TGTGCCAGCAGCTTGGTGGGGGGACTCGGTGAAAAACTGTTTTTT. Residues: CASSLVGGLGEKLFF. Drawing the rest from reference TRBV5-4 and TRBJ1-4, the complete variable domain is ETGVTQSPTHLIKTRGQQVTLRCSSQSGHNTVSWYQQALGQGPQFIFQYYREEENGRGNFPPRFSGLQFPNYSSELNVNALELDDSALYLCASSLVGGLGEKLFFGSGTQLSVL.

The J gene is TRBJ2-5, the V gene TRBV5-1; weak D call: TRBD2 (5 bases). Looked up from germline, CDR1 is SGHRS and CDR2 is YFSETQ. Trimming stripped 4 bases from V and 0 bases from J, with 16 bases between. This CDR3 is built from 16 residues. The CDR3 is CASSPGEGSYQETQYF. The CDR3 coding sequence is TGCGCCAGCAGCCCCGGGGAAGGTTCGTACCAAGAGACCCAGTACTTC.

CDR3 protein: CASSRTGGGQPQHF. In nucleotides, the CDR3 is TGTGCCAGCAGTCGGACAGGGGGCGGTCAGCCCCAGCATTTT. The chain couples TRBV27 to TRBJ1-5, with 11 nucleotides matching TRBD1. V shed 5 bases, J shed 6 bases, and the junction held 3 bases outside the gene matches. CDR3 length equals 14 residues. The V gene's germline CDR1 is MNHEY and CDR2 SMNVEV (reference sequence).

The rearrangement links TRBV19 to TRBJ2-1; D not resolved. V shed 3 bases and J shed 9 bases, with 15 bases lying between them. CDR3 length: 14 residues. Germline loops: CDR1 LNHDA, CDR2 SQIVND (reference sequence). The DNA for the CDR3 is TGTGCCAGTAGTATGAGTATCGTGAGCGTTGAGCAGTTCTTC. Its protein is CASSMSIVSVEQFF. Complete variable domain (other parts from reference TRBV19 and TRBJ2-1): DGGITQSPKYLFRKEGQNVTLSCEQNLNHDAMYWYRQDPGQGLRLIYYSQIVNDFQKGDIAEGYSVSREKKESFPLTVTSAQKNPTAFYLCASSMSIVSVEQFFGPGTRLTVL.

The sample holds one count of this clone. The rearrangement joins TRBV2 to TRBJ2-6; 7 nucleotides align to TRBD1. CDR3 length equals 15 residues. V lost 5 bases, J lost 3 bases, and 4 bases stayed unmatched. The germline gives CDR1 SNHLY, CDR2 FYNNEI. CDR3: CASSRGGDGANVLTF. The CDR3 region has the DNA TGTGCCAGCAGTCGAGGGGGCGATGGGGCCAACGTCCTGACTTTC.

The rearrangement joins TRBV6-5 to TRBJ2-1; 10 bases align to TRBD1. Losses at the gene ends were 5 bases for V and 0 bases for J; bases not matched to a gene: 1. Germline V gene data show CDR1 as MNHEY and CDR2 as SVGAGI. CDR3 size: 15 residues. The CDR3 region is CASSRDRGSYNEQFF. In DNA, the CDR3 is TGTGCCAGCAGTCGGGACAGGGGCTCCTACAATGAGCAGTTCTTC.

The chain recombines TRBV2 with TRBJ2-1; weak D call: TRBD1 (5 bases). Germline V lookup: CDR1 SNHLY, CDR2 FYNNEI. This CDR3 region has 15 residues. Between the trimmed V and J ends, which lost 6 bases and 0 bases, there was a span of 12 bases. CDR3 sequence reads: CASRQDGSSYNEQFF. The CDR3 DNA is TGTGCCAGCAGACAGGACGGTAGCTCCTACAATGAGCAGTTCTTC.

The chain has TRBV7-8 and TRBJ1-6, with 11 positions matching TRBD1. The V and J ends lost 4 bases and 8 bases, in that order; junction bases with no gene match: 7. The CDR3 has 16 residues. Looked up from germline, CDR1 is SGHVS and CDR2 is FQNEAQ. The chain's CDR3 is CASSSGQGAGDSPLHF. The CDR3 region has the DNA TGTGCCAGCAGCTCTGGACAGGGGGCGGGGGATTCACCCCTCCACTTT.

The rearrangement links TRBV5-1 to TRBJ2-7, with 12 bases fitting TRBD1. There are 16 residues in the CDR3. CDR1 is SGHRS and CDR2 is YFSETQ in the germline V gene. V trimming: 4 bases; J trimming: 6 bases; junction bases outside the gene matches: 11. CDR3 residues: CASSPGGTGGLIEQYF. CDR3 DNA sequence: TGCGCCAGCAGCCCTGGAGGGACAGGGGGCCTCATCGAGCAGTACTTC.

The CDR3, as DNA: TGTGCCAGCAGTGATCTAACTAGGACCCTGAACACTGAAGCTTTCTTT. Protein sequence: CASSDLTRTLNTEAFF. The J gene is TRBJ1-1, the V gene TRBV6-1; D unresolved. Trimming took off 3 bases at V and 0 bases at J, with 14 bases between the two ends. Looked up from germline, CDR1 is MNHNS and CDR2 is SASEGT. This CDR3 contains 16 residues.

The chain couples TRBV2 to TRBJ1-5, with a possible D match to TRBD1 (5 bases). Germline loops: CDR1 SNHLY, CDR2 FYNNEI. V was pared by 3 bases and J by 14 bases, with 11 bases between. This CDR3 spans 11 amino acids. CDR3 in amino acids: CASSDGRREHF. CDR3 sequence (DNA): TGTGCCAGCAGTGACGGGCGCAGGGAGCATTTT.

This clone was counted between two and nine times. This chain uses TRBV18 with TRBJ1-1, with 8 positions matching TRBD1. This CDR3 contains 14 residues. V gave up 4 bases and J gave up 1 base; unmatched junction bases: 2. The germline V gene encodes CDR1 KGHSH and CDR2 LQKENI. This chain's CDR3 is CASSLDRGNTEAFF. As DNA, the CDR3 is TGTGCCAGCTCACTAGACAGGGGGAACACTGAAGCTTTCTTT. The full variable domain, rest sourced from reference TRBV18 and TRBJ1-1, is NAGVMQNPRHLVRRRGQEARLRCSPMKGHSHVYWYRQLPEEGLKFMVYLQKENIIDESGMPKERFSAEFPKEGPSILRIQQVVRGDSAAYFCASSLDRGNTEAFFGQGTRLTVV.

The chain couples TRBV27 to TRBJ1-2; 8 nucleotides line up with TRBD1. This CDR3 contains 14 residues. The J segment lost 4 bases and the V segment lost 4 bases, leaving 5 bases of the junction unmatched. Germline V gene sequence: CDR1 MNHEY, CDR2 SMNVEV (reference sequence). The DNA of the CDR3 is TGTGCCAGCAGTTATGGACAGGGAGGCTATGGCTACACCTTC. Protein sequence: CASSYGQGGYGYTF.

J is TRBJ2-7 and V is TRBV30; D possibly corresponds to TRBD1 (6 bases). The ends were cut back, 0 bases at V and 6 bases at J, with 12 bases in the middle. The CDR3 runs to 13 residues. Germline assignment: CDR1 GTSNPN and CDR2 SVGIG (reference sequence). CDR3 in DNA: TGTGCCTGGAGTGTAATCGTAGGGGGCGAGCAGTACTTC. Protein: CAWSVIVGGEQYF.

The chain joins TRBV6-4 to TRBJ2-3; D remains ambiguous. The CDR3 is made up of 14 amino acids. V was cut by 7 bases and J by 2 bases, with 13 bases left in between. Germline V gene data show CDR1 as MRHNA and CDR2 as SNTAGT. CDR3 nucleotide sequence: TGTGCCAGCAAAGCCACCGGGTCCACAGATACGCAGTATTTT. This encodes CASKATGSTDTQYF.

This rearrangement joins TRBV7-8 to TRBJ2-5; D is perhaps TRBD2 (6 bases). Trimming removed 5 bases at V and 2 bases at J, with 12 bases between. CDR3 length: 14 residues. From germline, CDR1 is SGHVS and CDR2 FQNEAQ. The CDR3 reads CASSPGLEQETQYF. For the CDR3, the DNA is TGTGCCAGCAGCCCGGGACTGGAACAAGAGACCCAGTACTTC. Full variable domain (outside the CDR3, taken from reference TRBV7-8 and TRBJ2-5): GAGVSQSPRYKVAKRGQDVALRCDPISGHVSLFWYQQALGQGPEFLTYFQNEAQLDKSGLPSDRFFAERPEGSVSTLKIQRTQQEDSAVYLCASSPGLEQETQYFGPGTRLLVL.

V is TRBV28 and J is TRBJ1-1; D is perhaps TRBD1 (6 bases). V lost 4 bases and J 2 bases, leaving 14 bases between the germline ends. The CDR3 contains 15 residues. CDR1 and CDR2 (germline): MDHEN, SYDVKM. The CDR3 DNA sequence: TGTGCCAGCAGTTCTACAGGGTTGGGCAACACTGAAGCTTTCTTT. This gives the protein CASSSTGLGNTEAFF.